Listed here is a single T cell receptor (beta chain). The data originate from a study of control samples from healthy donors and cancer patients. From germline, CDR1 is SGHDT and CDR2 YYEEEE. The J segment lost 5 bases and the V segment lost 1 base, leaving 5 bases of the junction unmatched. The CDR3 loop spans 15 amino acids. TCRdb keeps only in-frame clones here, not all; method: immunoSEQ multiplex PCR. The sample carries 51,000 or so clones, 80% recorded once. The clonotype comes from a man between 65 and 80 years old in good health. Sample: blood. The gene calls are TRBV5-6 and TRBJ1-1; 10 positions match TRBD1. CDR3 sequence reads: CASSLFGTGATEAFF. The CDR3 DNA is TGTGCCAGCAGCTTGTTCGGGACAGGGGCGACTGAAGCTTTCTTT.